Listed below are T cell receptor beta chains from one sample, sequenced in a study of T-cell reconstitution after alpha-beta-depleted transplantation in children. TCRdb re-analysed the PCR reads in MiXCR, keeping a single row per CDR3 protein. This table has around 250,000 distinct CDR3 sequences, around 7.5% appearing once. The material sequenced was PBMCs, mostly from graft donor cells, taken 180 days after TCRalphabeta/CD19-depleted stem cell transplant. These TCRs come from a male patient aged 5 to 17 who had a stem cell transplant for acute lymphoblastic leukemia, so the T cells may come from the graft donor. Both conserved end residues are part of each CDR3.

j_gene	v_gene	len	CDR3aa
TRBJ1-3	TRBV27	15	CASSLKGYSGNTIYF
TRBJ2-1	TRBV27	15	CASSLGGAPYNEQFF
TRBJ2-1	TRBV20-1	14	CSARGRRGYNEQFF
TRBJ2-1	TRBV28	19	CASSLRTSGRAGAWNEQFF
TRBJ1-1	TRBV5-1	15	CASSLLGRLNTEAFF
TRBJ2-5	TRBV3-1	14	CASSQAGLQETQYF
TRBJ2-7	TRBV12-3/TRBV12-4	13	CASSGQFSYEQYF
TRBJ2-1	TRBV18	14	CVTRTSGIHNEQFF
TRBJ2-2	TRBV29-1	12	CSVDGSTGELFF
TRBJ2-1	TRBV21-1	13	CASSHLGADEQFF
TRBJ2-1	TRBV20-1	15	CSAQEGGRFSNEQFF
TRBJ2-3	TRBV6-5	14	CASSYFGVEDTQYF
TRBJ2-5	TRBV7-2	12	CASSQRGETQYF
TRBJ2-7	TRBV12-3/TRBV12-4	13	CASSSGPEAPQYF
TRBJ2-5	TRBV10-3	13	CAISRDIQETQYF
TRBJ1-5	TRBV12-3/TRBV12-4	17	CASISATGSGSNQPQHF
TRBJ2-6	TRBV11-1	17	CASRPTGGASGANVLTF
TRBJ2-5	TRBV21-1	15	CASSKDRSPQETQYF
TRBJ2-4	TRBV5-5	14	CASSLVQAKNIQYF
TRBJ1-3	TRBV20-1	15	CSARVGYFSGNTIYF
TRBJ2-7	TRBV28	14	CASREIIKLREQYF
TRBJ2-5	TRBV4-2	15	CASSQEAGRPETQYF
TRBJ2-7	TRBV6-2/TRBV6-3	13	CASSYSPLVEQYF
TRBJ2-3	TRBV24-1	14	CATSDRLFTDTQYF
TRBJ2-1	TRBV29-1	9	CSADRDRFF
TRBJ1-1	TRBV12-3/TRBV12-4	14	CASSLGTGGTEAFF
TRBJ2-1	TRBV4-1	13	CASSGPQAGEQFF